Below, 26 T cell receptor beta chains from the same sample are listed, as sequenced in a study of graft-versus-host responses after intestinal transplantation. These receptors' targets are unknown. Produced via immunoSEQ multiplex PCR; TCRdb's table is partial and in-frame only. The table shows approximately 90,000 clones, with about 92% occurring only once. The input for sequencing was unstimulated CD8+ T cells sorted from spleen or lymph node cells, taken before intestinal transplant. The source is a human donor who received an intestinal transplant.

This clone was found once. The CDR3 sequence: CAIKGVTGELFF. The DNA of the CDR3 is TGTGCCATCAAAGGGGTGACCGGGGAGCTGTTTTTT. The chain employs TRBV10-3 and TRBJ2-2; tentatively, D is TRBD1 (5 bases). The CDR3 spans 12 residues. V shed 7 bases and J shed 5 bases, with 8 bases lying between them. Germline V gene sequence: CDR1 ENHRY, CDR2 SYGVKD.

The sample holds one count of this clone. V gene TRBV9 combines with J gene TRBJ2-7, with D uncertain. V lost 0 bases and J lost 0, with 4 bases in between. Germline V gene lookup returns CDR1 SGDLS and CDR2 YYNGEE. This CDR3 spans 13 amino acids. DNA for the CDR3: TGTGCCAGCAGCGTAGGACACTCCTACGAGCAGTACTTC. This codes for CASSVGHSYEQYF. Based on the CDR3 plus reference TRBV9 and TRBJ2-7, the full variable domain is DSGVTQTPKHLITATGQRVTLRCSPRSGDLSVYWYQQSLDQGLQFLIQYYNGEERAKGNILERFSAQQFPDLHSELNLSSLELGDSALYFCASSVGHSYEQYFGPGTRLTVT.

The CDR3 DNA reads as TGTGCCAGCAGCACGAAAAAGGACAGTAATGAAAAACTGTTTTTT. Amino acid sequence: CASSTKKDSNEKLFF. V usage is TRBV13 and J usage is TRBJ1-4; perhaps TRBD1 as D (6 bases). The CDR3 is 15 residues long. Trimming took 5 bases from V and 4 from J, leaving 14 bases between them. Germline V CDR1 and CDR2: PRHDT, FYEKMQ (reference sequence). Together with reference TRBV13 and TRBJ1-4, the CDR3 gives the full variable domain: AAGVIQSPRHLIKEKRETATLKCYPIPRHDTVYWYQQGPGQDPQFLISFYEKMQSDKGSIPDRFSAQQFSDYHSELNMSSLELGDSALYFCASSTKKDSNEKLFFGSGTQLSVL.

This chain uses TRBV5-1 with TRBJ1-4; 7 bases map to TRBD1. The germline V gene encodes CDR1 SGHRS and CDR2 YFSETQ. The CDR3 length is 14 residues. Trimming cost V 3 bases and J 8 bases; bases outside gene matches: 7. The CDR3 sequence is CASSSTGRDEKLFF. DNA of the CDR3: TGCGCCAGCAGCTCGACAGGGCGAGACGAAAAACTGTTTTTT.

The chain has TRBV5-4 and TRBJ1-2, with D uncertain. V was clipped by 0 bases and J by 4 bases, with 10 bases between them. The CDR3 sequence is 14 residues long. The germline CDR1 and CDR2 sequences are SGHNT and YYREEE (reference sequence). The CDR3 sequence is CASSLDGLPYGYTF. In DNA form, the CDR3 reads TGTGCCAGCAGCTTGGATGGACTACCCTATGGCTACACCTTC.

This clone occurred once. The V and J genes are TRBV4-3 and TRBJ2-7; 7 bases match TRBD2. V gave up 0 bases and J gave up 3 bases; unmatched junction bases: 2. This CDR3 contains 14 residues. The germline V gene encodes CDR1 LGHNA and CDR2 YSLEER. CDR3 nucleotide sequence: TGCGCCAGCAGCCAAGATTGGGAGGGCTACGAGCAGTACTTC. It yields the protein CASSQDWEGYEQYF.

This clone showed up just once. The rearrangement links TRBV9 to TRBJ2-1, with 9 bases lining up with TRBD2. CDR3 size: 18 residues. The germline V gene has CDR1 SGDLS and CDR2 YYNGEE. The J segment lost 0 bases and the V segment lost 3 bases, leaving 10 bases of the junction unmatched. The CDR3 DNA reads TGTGCCAGCAGCGAGGAGGGCTTTAGCGGGGGCTCCTACAATGAGCAGTTCTTC. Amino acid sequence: CASSEEGFSGGSYNEQFF.

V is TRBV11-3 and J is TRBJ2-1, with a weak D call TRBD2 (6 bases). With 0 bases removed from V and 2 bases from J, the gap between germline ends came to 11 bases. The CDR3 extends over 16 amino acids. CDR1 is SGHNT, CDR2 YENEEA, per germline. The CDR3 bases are TGTGCCAGCAGCTTAGAAGGAGGGAACCCCTACAATGAGCAGTTCTTC. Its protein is CASSLEGGNPYNEQFF.

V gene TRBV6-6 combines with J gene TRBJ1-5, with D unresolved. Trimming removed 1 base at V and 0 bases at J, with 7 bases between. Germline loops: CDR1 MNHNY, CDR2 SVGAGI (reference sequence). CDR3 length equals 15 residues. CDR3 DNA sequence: TGTGCCAGCAGTTACTGGGAGAATAGCAATCAGCCCCAGCATTTT. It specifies CASSYWENSNQPQHF.

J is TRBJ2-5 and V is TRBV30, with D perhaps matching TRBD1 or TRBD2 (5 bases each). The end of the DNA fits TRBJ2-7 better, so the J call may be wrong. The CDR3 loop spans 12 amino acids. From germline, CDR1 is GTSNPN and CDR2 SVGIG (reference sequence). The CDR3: CAWSVVGGEQYF. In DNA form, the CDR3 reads TGTGCCTGGAGTGTAGTTGGGGGCGAGCAGTACTTC.

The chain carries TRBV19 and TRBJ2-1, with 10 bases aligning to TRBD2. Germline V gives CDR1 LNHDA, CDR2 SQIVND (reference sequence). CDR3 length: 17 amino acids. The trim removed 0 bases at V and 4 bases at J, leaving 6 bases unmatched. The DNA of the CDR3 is TGTGCCAGTAGTATAGATAGCGGGGGGCTCGATTACAATGAGCAGTTCTTC. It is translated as CASSIDSGGLDYNEQFF.

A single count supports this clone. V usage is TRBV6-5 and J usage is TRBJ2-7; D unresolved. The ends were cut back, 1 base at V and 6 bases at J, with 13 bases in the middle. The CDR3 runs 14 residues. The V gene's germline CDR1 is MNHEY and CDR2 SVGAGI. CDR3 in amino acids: CASSYFSAGGEQYF. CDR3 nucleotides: TGTGCCAGCAGTTACTTCTCAGCAGGTGGCGAGCAGTACTTC.

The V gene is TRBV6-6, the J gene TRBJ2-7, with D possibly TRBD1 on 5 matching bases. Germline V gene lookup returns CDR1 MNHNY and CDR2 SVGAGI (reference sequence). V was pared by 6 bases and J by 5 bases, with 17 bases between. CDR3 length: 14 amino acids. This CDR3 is CASSTRDSLDEQYF. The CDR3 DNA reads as TGTGCCAGCAGCACCAGGGATAGTCTAGACGAGCAGTACTTC.

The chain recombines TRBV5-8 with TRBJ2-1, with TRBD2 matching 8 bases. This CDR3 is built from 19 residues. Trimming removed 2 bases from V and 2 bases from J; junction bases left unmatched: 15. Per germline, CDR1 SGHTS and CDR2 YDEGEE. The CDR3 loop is CASSFQPVGGGTTYNEQFF. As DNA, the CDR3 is TGTGCCAGCAGCTTTCAACCGGTGGGCGGGGGGACCACCTACAATGAGCAGTTCTTC.

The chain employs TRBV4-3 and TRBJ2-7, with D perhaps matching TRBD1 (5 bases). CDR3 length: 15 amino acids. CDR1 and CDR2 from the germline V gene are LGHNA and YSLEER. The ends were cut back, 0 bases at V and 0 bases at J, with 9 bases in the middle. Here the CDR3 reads CASSQEVGASYEQYF. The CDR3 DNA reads TGCGCCAGCAGCCAAGAGGTTGGGGCCTCCTACGAGCAGTACTTC.

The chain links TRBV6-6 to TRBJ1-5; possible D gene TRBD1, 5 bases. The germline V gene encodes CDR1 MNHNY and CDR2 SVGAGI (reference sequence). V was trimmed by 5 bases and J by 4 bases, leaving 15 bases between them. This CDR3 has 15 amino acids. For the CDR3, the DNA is TGTGCCAGCAGTCCCCCAAGGGGAGGGAATCAGCCCCAGCATTTT. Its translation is CASSPPRGGNQPQHF.

The CDR3 DNA reads as TGTGCCAGCAGCCTGATAGCGGGGGGGAAAAACATTCAGTACTTC. Amino acid sequence: CASSLIAGGKNIQYF. The gene calls are TRBV5-5 and TRBJ2-4; 11 bases map to TRBD2. CDR1 and CDR2 from the germline V gene are SGHKS and YYEKEE (reference sequence). With 4 bases clipped from V and 4 bases from J, the junction kept 4 bases outside the gene matches. The CDR3 is 15 amino acids.

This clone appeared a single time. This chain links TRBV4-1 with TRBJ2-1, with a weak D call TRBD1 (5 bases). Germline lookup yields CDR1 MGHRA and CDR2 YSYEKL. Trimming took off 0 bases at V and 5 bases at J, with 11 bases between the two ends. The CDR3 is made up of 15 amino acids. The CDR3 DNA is TGCGCCAGCAGCCAAGATACGGACAATAACAATGAGCAGTTCTTC. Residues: CASSQDTDNNNEQFF.

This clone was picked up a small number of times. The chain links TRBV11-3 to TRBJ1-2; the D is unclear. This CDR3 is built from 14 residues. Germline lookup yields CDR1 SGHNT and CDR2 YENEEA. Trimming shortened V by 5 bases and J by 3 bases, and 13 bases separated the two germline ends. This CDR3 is CASSIMVADYGYTF. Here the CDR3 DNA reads TGTGCCAGCAGCATAATGGTGGCAGACTATGGCTACACCTTC.

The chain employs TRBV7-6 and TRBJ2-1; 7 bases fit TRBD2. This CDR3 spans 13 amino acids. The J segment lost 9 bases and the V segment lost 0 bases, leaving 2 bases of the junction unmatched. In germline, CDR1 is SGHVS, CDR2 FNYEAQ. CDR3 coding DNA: TGTGCCAGCAGCTTAGCCGGGGAGGGTGAGCAGTTCTTC. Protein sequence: CASSLAGEGEQFF. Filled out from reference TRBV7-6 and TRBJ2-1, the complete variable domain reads GAGVSQSPRYKVTKRGQDVALRCDPISGHVSLYWYRQALGQGPEFLTYFNYEAQQDKSGLPNDRFSAERPEGSISTLTIQRTEQRDSAMYRCASSLAGEGEQFFGPGTRLTVL.

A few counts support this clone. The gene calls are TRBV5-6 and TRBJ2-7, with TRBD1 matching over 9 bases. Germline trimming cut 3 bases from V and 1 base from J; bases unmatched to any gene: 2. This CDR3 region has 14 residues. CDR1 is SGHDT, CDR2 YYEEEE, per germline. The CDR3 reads CASSSGQGSYEQYF. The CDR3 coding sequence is TGTGCCAGCAGCTCGGGACAGGGTTCCTACGAGCAGTACTTC.

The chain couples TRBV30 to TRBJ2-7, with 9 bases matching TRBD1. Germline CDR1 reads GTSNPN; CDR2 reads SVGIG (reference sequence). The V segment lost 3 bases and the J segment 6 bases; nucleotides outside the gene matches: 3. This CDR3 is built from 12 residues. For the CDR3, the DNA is TGTGCCTGGAGCAGGACAGGGGCCGAGCAGTACTTC. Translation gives CAWSRTGAEQYF.

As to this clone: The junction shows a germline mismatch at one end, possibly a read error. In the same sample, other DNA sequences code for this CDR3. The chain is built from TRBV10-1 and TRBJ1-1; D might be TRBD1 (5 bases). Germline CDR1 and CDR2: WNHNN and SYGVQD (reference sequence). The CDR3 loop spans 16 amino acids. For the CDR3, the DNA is TGCGCCAGCGGAATGGATCATACTAAGGGGAACCCTGAAGCTTTCTTT. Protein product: CASGMDHTKGNPEAFF.

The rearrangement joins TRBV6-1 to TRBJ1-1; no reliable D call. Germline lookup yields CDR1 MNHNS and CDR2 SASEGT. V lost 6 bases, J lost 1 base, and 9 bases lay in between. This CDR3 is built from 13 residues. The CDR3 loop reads CASRIRGNTEAFF. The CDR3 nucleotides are TGTGCCAGCAGAATAAGAGGGAACACTGAAGCTTTCTTT.

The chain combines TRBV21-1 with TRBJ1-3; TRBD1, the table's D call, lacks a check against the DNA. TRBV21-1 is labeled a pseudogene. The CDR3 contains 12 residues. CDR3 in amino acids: CASSNRVNTIYF. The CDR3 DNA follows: TGTGCCAGCAGCAACAGGGTAAACACCATATATTTT.

CDR3 residues: CSVGTGLYNEQFF. Written as DNA, the CDR3 is TGCAGCGTCGGGACAGGGCTCTACAATGAGCAGTTCTTC. The rearrangement links TRBV29-1 to TRBJ2-1, with 9 bases aligning to TRBD1. The germline V gene encodes CDR1 SQVTM and CDR2 ANQGSEA. The trim removed 6 bases at V and 3 bases at J, leaving 3 bases unmatched. The CDR3 has 13 amino acids.